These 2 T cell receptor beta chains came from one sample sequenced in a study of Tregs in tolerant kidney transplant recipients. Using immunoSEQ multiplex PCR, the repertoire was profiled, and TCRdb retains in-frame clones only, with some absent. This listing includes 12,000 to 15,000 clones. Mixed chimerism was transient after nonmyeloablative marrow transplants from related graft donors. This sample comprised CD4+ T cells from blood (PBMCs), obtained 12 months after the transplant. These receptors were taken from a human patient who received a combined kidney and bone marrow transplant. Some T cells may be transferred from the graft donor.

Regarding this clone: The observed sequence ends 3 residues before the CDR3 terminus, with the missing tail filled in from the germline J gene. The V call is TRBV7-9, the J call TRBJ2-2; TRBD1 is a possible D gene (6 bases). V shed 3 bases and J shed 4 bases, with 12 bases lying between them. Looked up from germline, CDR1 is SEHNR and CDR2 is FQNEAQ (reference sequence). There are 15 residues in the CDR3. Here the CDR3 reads CASSFRGMGTGELFF. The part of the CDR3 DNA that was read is TGTGCCAGCAGCTTCAGGGGTATGGGCACCGGGGAG.

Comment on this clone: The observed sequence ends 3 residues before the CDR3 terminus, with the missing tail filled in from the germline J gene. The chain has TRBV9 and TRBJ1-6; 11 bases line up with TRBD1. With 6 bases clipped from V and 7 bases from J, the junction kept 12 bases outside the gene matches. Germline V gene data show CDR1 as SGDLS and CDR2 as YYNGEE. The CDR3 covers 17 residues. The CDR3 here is CASTEGGTGGRNSPLHF. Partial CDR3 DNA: TGTGCCAGCACCGAGGGGGGGACAGGGGGAAGGAATTCACCC.